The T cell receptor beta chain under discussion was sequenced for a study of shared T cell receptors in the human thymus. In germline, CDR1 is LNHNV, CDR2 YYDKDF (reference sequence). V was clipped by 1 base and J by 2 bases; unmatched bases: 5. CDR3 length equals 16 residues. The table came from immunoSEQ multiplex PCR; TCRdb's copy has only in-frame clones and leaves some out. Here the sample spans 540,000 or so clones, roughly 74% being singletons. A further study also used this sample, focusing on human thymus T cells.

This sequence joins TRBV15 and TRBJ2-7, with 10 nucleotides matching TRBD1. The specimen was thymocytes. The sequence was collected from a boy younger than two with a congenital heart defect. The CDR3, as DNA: TGTGCCACCAGCAGAGCCCCCGGGACAGGGGCCTACGAGCAGTACTTC. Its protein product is CATSRAPGTGAYEQYF.